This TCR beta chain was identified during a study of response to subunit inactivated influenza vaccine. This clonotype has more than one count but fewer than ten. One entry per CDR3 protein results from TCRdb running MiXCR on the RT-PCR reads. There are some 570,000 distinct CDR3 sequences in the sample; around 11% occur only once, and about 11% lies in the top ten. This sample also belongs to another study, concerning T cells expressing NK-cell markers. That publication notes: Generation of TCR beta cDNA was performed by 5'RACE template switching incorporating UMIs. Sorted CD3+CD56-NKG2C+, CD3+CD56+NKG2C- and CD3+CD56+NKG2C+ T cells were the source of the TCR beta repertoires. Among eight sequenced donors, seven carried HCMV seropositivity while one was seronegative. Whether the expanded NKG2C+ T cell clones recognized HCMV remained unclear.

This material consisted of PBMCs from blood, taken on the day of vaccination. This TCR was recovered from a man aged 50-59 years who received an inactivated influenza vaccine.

The CDR3 sequence: CASSPRLAGYYEQYF. The DNA for the CDR3 is TGTGCCAGCAGTCCCCGACTAGCGGGCTACTACGAGCAGTACTTC. The chain couples TRBV27 to TRBJ2-7, with 10 bases aligning to TRBD2. This CDR3 spans 15 amino acids. The J segment lost 3 bases and the V segment lost 5 bases, leaving 7 bases of the junction unmatched. Germline V gene data show CDR1 as MNHEY and CDR2 as SMNVEV (reference sequence).